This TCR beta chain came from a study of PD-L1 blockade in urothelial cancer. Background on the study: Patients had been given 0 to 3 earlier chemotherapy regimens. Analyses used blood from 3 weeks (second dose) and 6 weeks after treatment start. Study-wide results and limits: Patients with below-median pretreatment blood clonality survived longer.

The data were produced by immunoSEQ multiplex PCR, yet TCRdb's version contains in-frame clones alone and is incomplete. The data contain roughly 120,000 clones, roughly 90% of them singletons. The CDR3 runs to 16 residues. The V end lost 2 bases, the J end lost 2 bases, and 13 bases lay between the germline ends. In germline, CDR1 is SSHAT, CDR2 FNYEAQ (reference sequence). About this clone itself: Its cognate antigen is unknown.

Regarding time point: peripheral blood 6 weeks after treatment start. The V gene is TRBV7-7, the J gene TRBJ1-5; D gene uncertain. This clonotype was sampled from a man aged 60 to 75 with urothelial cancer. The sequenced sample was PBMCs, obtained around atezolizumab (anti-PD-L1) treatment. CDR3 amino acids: CASSLRYVGGNQPQHF. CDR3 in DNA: TGTGCCAGCAGCTTAAGGTATGTGGGAGGCAATCAGCCCCAGCATTTT. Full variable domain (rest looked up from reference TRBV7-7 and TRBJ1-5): GAGVSQSPRYKVTKRGQDVTLRCDPISSHATLYWYQQALGQGPEFLTYFNYEAQPDKSGLPSDRFSAERPEGSISTLTIQRTEQRDSAMYRCASSLRYVGGNQPQHFGDGTRLSIL.